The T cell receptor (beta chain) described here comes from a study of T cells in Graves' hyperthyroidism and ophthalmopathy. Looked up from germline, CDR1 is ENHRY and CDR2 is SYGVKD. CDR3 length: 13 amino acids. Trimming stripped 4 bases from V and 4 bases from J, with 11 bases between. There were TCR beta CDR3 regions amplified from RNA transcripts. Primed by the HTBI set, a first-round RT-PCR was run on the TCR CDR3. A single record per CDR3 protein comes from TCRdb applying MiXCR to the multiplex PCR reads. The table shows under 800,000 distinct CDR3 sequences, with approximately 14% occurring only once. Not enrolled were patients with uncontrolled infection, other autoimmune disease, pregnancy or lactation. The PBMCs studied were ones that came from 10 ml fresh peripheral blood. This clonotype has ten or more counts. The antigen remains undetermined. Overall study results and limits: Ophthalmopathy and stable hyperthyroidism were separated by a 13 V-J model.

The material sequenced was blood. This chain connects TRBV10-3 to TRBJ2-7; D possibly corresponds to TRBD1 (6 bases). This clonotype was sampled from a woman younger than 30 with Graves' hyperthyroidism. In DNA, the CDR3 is TGTGCCATCAGTGGGGGGCAATCTTACGAGCAGTACTTC. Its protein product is CAISGGQSYEQYF.